These 32 T cell receptor beta chains were sequenced from one sample in a study of human T cells and chemical hapten exposure. Time point noted: patch test 3, about 24 weeks after DPC sensitization. Treatment: therapeutic diphenylcyclopropenone sensitization with weekly scalp DPC. TCRdb passed the RACE reads through MiXCR, listing each CDR3 protein once. The data contain tens of thousands of distinct CDR3 sequences, 10% to 15% of them singletons. Specimen: whole blood, collected in connection with sensitization to the hapten diphenylcyclopropenone (DPC). The receptors originated from a woman between 45 and 60 years old with alopecia areata. Some clones in this sample may be carry-over from other donors' samples.

V and J are TRBV30 and TRBJ1-1; no firm D call. Between the trimmed V and J ends, which lost 4 bases and 1 base, there was a span of 10 bases. The V gene's germline CDR1 is GTSNPN and CDR2 SVGIG (reference sequence). This CDR3 region has 13 residues. The CDR3: CAWTKDSNTEAFF. The CDR3 DNA reads as TGTGCCTGGACCAAGGATTCGAACACTGAAGCTTTCTTT.

Ten or more counts support this clonotype. DNA for the CDR3: TGTGCCAGCAGTATCAGCGGGAGGGACACAGATACGCAGTATTTT. This encodes CASSISGRDTDTQYF. The V gene is TRBV2, the J gene TRBJ2-3; TRBD2 agrees at 10 bases. J lost 2 bases, V lost 5 bases, and 4 bases had no gene match. Germline V gene lookup returns CDR1 SNHLY and CDR2 FYNNEI. The CDR3 is 15 amino acids.

This clonotype has only a few counts. The J gene is TRBJ1-2, the V gene TRBV6-6; D might be TRBD1 (6 bases). Germline V gene data show CDR1 as MNHNY and CDR2 as SVGAGI (reference sequence). Trimming removed 10 bases at V and 1 base at J, with 10 bases between. This CDR3 has 12 amino acids. This CDR3 is CAIQGDNYGYTF. In DNA form, the CDR3 reads TGTGCCATACAGGGCGATAACTATGGCTACACCTTC.

This clonotype was seen only a few times. This chain links TRBV10-3 with TRBJ2-5; D uncertain. This CDR3 is built from 12 residues. Germline V gene lookup returns CDR1 ENHRY and CDR2 SYGVKD. V lost 2 bases, J lost 4 bases, and 5 bases lay in between. CDR3 residues: CAISELGETQYF. The CDR3 coding sequence is TGTGCCATCAGTGAGCTAGGAGAGACCCAGTACTTC.

This clonotype was observed at least ten times. The rearrangement uses TRBV29-1 and TRBJ2-3; D possibly matches TRBD1 or TRBD2 (7 bases each). The CDR3 consists of 13 residues. Germline V gene data show CDR1 as SQVTM and CDR2 as ANQGSEA. Trimming pared 5 bases from V and 5 bases from J, leaving 14 bases between. CDR3 sequence reads: CSVWAGGEDTQYF. Written as DNA, the CDR3 is TGCAGCGTTTGGGCAGGGGGGGAAGATACGCAGTATTTT.

Concerning this clonotype: This clone may be a read error of a much larger clone one base away. The rearrangement joins TRBV20-1 to TRBJ1-2; D gene unclear. The V and J ends lost 5 bases and 7 bases respectively, with 14 bases between them. Germline V gives CDR1 DFQATT, CDR2 SNEGSKA (reference sequence). The CDR3 runs 12 residues. The CDR3 nucleotides read TGCAGTGCTTCCACTGAAACAGTTGGCTACACCTTC. Its translation: CSASTETVGYTF.

Many counts were recorded for this clonotype. This chain uses TRBV9 with TRBJ1-3; D is uncertain. Between the trimmed V and J ends, which lost 0 bases and 11 bases, there was a span of 9 bases. This CDR3 is 12 amino acids long. Germline CDR1 reads SGDLS; CDR2 reads YYNGEE. CDR3 sequence reads: CASSVGGSPIYF. The CDR3 region has the DNA TGTGCCAGCAGCGTAGGAGGGAGCCCCATATATTTT. Full variable domain (outside the CDR3, taken from reference TRBV9 and TRBJ1-3): DSGVTQTPKHLITATGQRVTLRCSPRSGDLSVYWYQQSLDQGLQFLIQYYNGEERAKGNILERFSAQQFPDLHSELNLSSLELGDSALYFCASSVGGSPIYFGEGSWLTVV.

Only a few counts were recorded for this clonotype. The rearrangement uses TRBV2 and TRBJ2-3, with 13 nucleotides matching TRBD2. V lost 6 bases to trimming and J lost 3 bases; unmatched junction nucleotides: 9. CDR3 length equals 17 residues. From germline, CDR1 is SNHLY and CDR2 FYNNEI. The CDR3 loop is CASSQGTSGKVTDTQYF. CDR3 DNA: TGTGCCAGCAGCCAAGGGACTAGCGGGAAGGTTACAGATACGCAGTATTTT.

The chain is built from TRBV28 and TRBJ2-7; D unresolved. The CDR3 has 13 amino acids. Germline CDR1 MDHEN, CDR2 SYDVKM. Trimming took 6 bases from V and 2 from J, leaving 11 bases between them. As DNA, the CDR3 is TGTGCCAGCAGCCATAGACCAACCTACGAGCAGTACTTC. Encoded protein: CASSHRPTYEQYF. The full variable domain, rest sourced from reference TRBV28 and TRBJ2-7, is DVKVTQSSRYLVKRTGEKVFLECVQDMDHENMFWYRQDPGLGLRLIYFSYDVKMKEKGDIPEGYSVSREKKERFSLILESASTNQTSMYLCASSHRPTYEQYFGPGTRLTVT.

This clonotype was seen at least ten times. The chain uses TRBV28 and TRBJ2-3; D is unresolved. CDR1 is MDHEN and CDR2 is SYDVKM in the germline V gene. CDR3 length equals 12 residues. Trimming took 5 bases from V and 10 from J, leaving 13 bases between them. The CDR3 here is CASSQTSKAQYF. The CDR3 DNA reads TGTGCCAGCAGTCAAACCTCGAAGGCGCAGTATTTT.

This clonotype was picked up many times. CDR3 in DNA: TGTGCCAGCAGCTCCCCGTTGAGGGCGGGAGTGCCACAACGGGAGTACTTC. Amino acid sequence: CASSSPLRAGVPQREYF. The chain uses TRBV7-2 and TRBJ2-5; TRBD2 matches 7 bases. The length of the CDR3 is 17 residues. V shed 4 bases and J 12 bases; nucleotides not matched to a gene: 23. Germline lookup yields CDR1 SGHTA and CDR2 FQGNSA.

CDR3 loop: CASSESFGGYNEQFF. CDR3 nucleotide sequence: TGCGCCAGCAGTGAGTCTTTTGGGGGTTACAATGAGCAGTTCTTC. V is TRBV10-1 and J is TRBJ2-1; the D call may be TRBD1 or TRBD2 (5 bases each). The germline V and J ends were trimmed by 0 bases and 4 bases, with 10 bases remaining between them. The CDR3 is made up of 15 amino acids. CDR1 and CDR2 from the germline V gene are WNHNN and SYGVQD (reference sequence).

This clonotype has more than one count but fewer than ten. One junction end does not reproduce the germline sequence, and a read error may be involved. This sequence joins TRBV11-2 and TRBJ2-3; 9 bases map to TRBD2. CDR1 is SGHAT, CDR2 FQNNGV, per germline. This CDR3 is 11 amino acids long. The CDR3 DNA follows: TGTGCCAGCAGCCAAAGCGGGAGGAAGTCTTTT. Translated, it gives CASSQSGRKSF.

In its sample, this clonotype was seen once. The gene calls are TRBV29-1 and TRBJ1-2; D unresolved. Germline V gives CDR1 SQVTM, CDR2 ANQGSEA. CDR3 length: 12 residues. V was clipped by 7 bases and J by 8 bases, with 17 bases between them. The CDR3 coding sequence is TGCAGCGAGGGAGGTCATGGGAGAGGCTACACCTTC. Its protein product is CSEGGHGRGYTF.

This clonotype was counted ten times or more. The chain combines TRBV11-2 with TRBJ2-1; 9 bases align to TRBD2. In germline, CDR1 is SGHAT, CDR2 FQNNGV. V was pared by 2 bases and J by 1 base, with 6 bases of the junction left unmatched. CDR3 size: 17 residues. The CDR3 loop reads CASSLILAGSSYNEQFF. CDR3 nucleotides: TGTGCCAGCAGCTTAATTCTAGCGGGAAGTTCCTACAATGAGCAGTTCTTC.

CDR3 amino acids: CASSLASGAAACNEQFF. The CDR3 nucleotides are TGTGCCAGCAGCTTAGCTAGCGGGGCCGCGGCATGCAATGAGCAGTTCTTC. V usage is TRBV7-6 and J usage is TRBJ2-1; 8 nucleotides match TRBD2. Germline CDR1 reads SGHVS; CDR2 reads FNYEAQ. This CDR3 contains 17 residues. The ends lost 0 bases at V and 6 bases at J; junction bases unmatched: 10.

The sample holds many counts of this clonotype. The chain has TRBV3-1 and TRBJ1-1; TRBD1 is a possible D gene (6 bases). V dropped 3 bases and J dropped 1 base, with 12 bases sitting between them. CDR3 size: 15 residues. Germline-derived CDR1 and CDR2 are LGHDT and YNNKEL (reference sequence). The CDR3: CASSQRGQPNTEAFF. CDR3 nucleotide sequence: TGTGCCAGCAGCCAGCGAGGACAGCCGAACACTGAAGCTTTCTTT.

At least ten counts were recorded for this clonotype. The V and J genes are TRBV28 and TRBJ1-4; 9 nucleotides align to TRBD1. The CDR3 sequence is 16 residues long. Germline V gene sequence: CDR1 MDHEN, CDR2 SYDVKM. V shed 4 bases and J 3 bases; nucleotides not matched to a gene: 6. The chain's CDR3 is CASSSNRGLANEKLFF. CDR3 sequence (DNA): TGTGCCAGCAGTTCTAACAGGGGGCTAGCTAATGAAAAACTGTTTTTT.

The rearrangement uses TRBV7-8 and TRBJ2-5; no definite D call. CDR1 and CDR2 from the germline V gene are SGHVS and FQNEAQ. There are 11 residues in the CDR3. V was cut by 7 bases and J by 2 bases, with 5 bases left in between. CDR3 in DNA: TGTGCCAGCACCCTACAAGAGACCCAGTACTTC. Amino acid sequence: CASTLQETQYF.

The rearrangement joins TRBV3-1 to TRBJ2-7, with TRBD2 identical over 9 bases. The CDR3 extends over 15 amino acids. V was pared by 3 bases and J by 2 bases, with 5 bases of the junction left unmatched. Germline CDR1 LGHDT, CDR2 YNNKEL (reference sequence). In DNA form, the CDR3 reads TGTGCCAGCAGCCAGCCTTTAGCGGGGGCCTACGAGCAGTACTTC. Its translation: CASSQPLAGAYEQYF.

This clonotype appeared a few times. The V gene is TRBV20-1, the J gene TRBJ1-5, with TRBD1 identical over 8 bases. Germline V gene sequence: CDR1 DFQATT, CDR2 SNEGSKA (reference sequence). The CDR3 covers 14 residues. The J segment lost 9 bases and the V segment lost 2 bases, leaving 9 bases of the junction unmatched. CDR3 sequence (DNA): TGCAGTGCTAGACCAGGACAGGGAGCTACGCCCCAGCATTTT. Encoded protein: CSARPGQGATPQHF.

V is TRBV11-2 and J is TRBJ2-5; D call uncertain. The germline V gene has CDR1 SGHAT and CDR2 FQNNGV. Trimming left V 3 bases short and J 2 bases short, with 10 bases between. This CDR3 spans 14 amino acids. The CDR3 spells CASSFIVGQETQYF. Written as DNA, the CDR3 is TGTGCCAGCAGCTTTATAGTCGGACAAGAGACCCAGTACTTC.

This clonotype was detected many times. The rearrangement links TRBV7-6 to TRBJ2-2; 7 bases are a match to TRBD2. The V gene end was trimmed by 5 bases and the J gene end by 1 base; junction bases not matched to a gene: 10. The germline V gene encodes CDR1 SGHVS and CDR2 FNYEAQ. The CDR3 sequence is 17 residues long. This CDR3 is CASSRSPPSGNTGELFF. As DNA, the CDR3 is TGTGCCAGCAGCCGATCCCCCCCTAGCGGGAACACCGGGGAGCTGTTTTTT.

The chain employs TRBV25-1 and TRBJ2-7; D tentatively reads TRBD1 or TRBD2 (5 bases each). V was shortened by 8 bases and J by 3 bases, with 11 bases between the two germline ends. Germline V gene sequence: CDR1 MGHDK, CDR2 SYGVNS. This CDR3 contains 12 residues. In nucleotides, the CDR3 is TGTGCCAGCCGGGGCGGAAACTACGAGCAGTACTTC. Its protein product is CASRGGNYEQYF.

Ten or more counts support this clonotype. The chain combines TRBV6-2 or TRBV6-3 with TRBJ1-5; D unresolved. V lost 2 bases, J lost 9 bases, and 11 bases lay in between. CDR3 length equals 13 residues. The V gene's germline CDR1 is MNHEY and CDR2 SVGEGT. This CDR3 reads CASSYEAWGPQHF. In DNA, the CDR3 is TGTGCCAGCAGTTACGAGGCGTGGGGGCCCCAGCATTTT.

At least ten counts were recorded for this clonotype. V usage is TRBV11-2 and J usage is TRBJ2-5, with unresolved D. The CDR3 extends over 13 amino acids. In germline, CDR1 is SGHAT, CDR2 FQNNGV. The ends were cut back, 3 bases at V and 0 bases at J, with 5 bases in the middle. The CDR3: CASSLSYQETQYF. The CDR3 bases are TGTGCCAGCAGCTTGAGCTACCAAGAGACCCAGTACTTC. Combining the CDR3 with reference TRBV11-2 and TRBJ2-5 gives the whole variable domain EAGVAQSPRYKIIEKRQSVAFWCNPISGHATLYWYQQILGQGPKLLIQFQNNGVVDDSQLPKDRFSAERLKGVDSTLKIQPAKLEDSAVYLCASSLSYQETQYFGPGTRLLVL.

The sample holds a few counts of this clonotype. The V and J genes are TRBV2 and TRBJ1-1; D is perhaps TRBD1 (6 bases). V lost 9 bases, J lost 7 bases, and 18 bases lay in between. Germline CDR1 SNHLY, CDR2 FYNNEI. This CDR3 region has 13 residues. CDR3 protein: CASHLNQGSEAFF. Here the CDR3 DNA reads TGTGCCAGTCATCTCAATCAGGGGAGTGAAGCTTTCTTT.

V and J are TRBV10-3 and TRBJ2-3; weak D call: TRBD2 (6 bases). CDR3 length: 15 residues. The germline V and J ends were trimmed by 3 bases and 0 bases, with 10 bases remaining between them. Germline CDR1 and CDR2: ENHRY and SYGVKD. The CDR3 DNA follows: TGTGCCATCAGTGATCGGGAGACTAGCACAGATACGCAGTATTTT. This codes for CAISDRETSTDTQYF.

This clonotype was counted ten times or more. V usage is TRBV11-2 and J usage is TRBJ1-1, with a tentative D call TRBD1 (5 bases). V was cut by 3 bases and J by 2 bases, with 19 bases left in between. CDR1 and CDR2 from the germline V gene are SGHAT and FQNNGV. This CDR3 has 17 amino acids. This CDR3 reads CASSFAIGRQTNTEAFF. The CDR3 DNA reads as TGTGCCAGCAGCTTCGCGATCGGGCGACAGACTAACACTGAAGCTTTCTTT.

V is TRBV28 and J is TRBJ2-7, with D perhaps given as TRBD1 or TRBD2 (5 bases each). The ends were cut back, 6 bases at V and 0 bases at J, with 12 bases in the middle. CDR3 length equals 14 residues. Germline V gene sequence: CDR1 MDHEN, CDR2 SYDVKM. For the CDR3, the DNA is TGTGCCAGCAGGGCCGGGACGTACTCCTACGAGCAGTACTTC. Its protein is CASRAGTYSYEQYF.

The chain carries TRBV28 and TRBJ2-2; the D gene is possibly TRBD2 (8 bases). The CDR3 extends over 17 amino acids. V was shortened by 6 bases and J by 5 bases, with 22 bases between the two germline ends. From germline, CDR1 is MDHEN and CDR2 SYDVKM. CDR3 protein: CASSRSGRGRATGELFF. The CDR3 coding sequence is TGTGCCAGCAGCCGCTCCGGGAGGGGGCGAGCTACCGGGGAGCTGTTTTTT. Complete variable domain (other parts from reference TRBV28 and TRBJ2-2): DVKVTQSSRYLVKRTGEKVFLECVQDMDHENMFWYRQDPGLGLRLIYFSYDVKMKEKGDIPEGYSVSREKKERFSLILESASTNQTSMYLCASSRSGRGRATGELFFGEGSRLTVL.

This clonotype was picked up many times. The chain combines TRBV7-2 with TRBJ2-3; D not resolved. The CDR3 is 13 amino acids. Trimming stripped 3 bases from V and 5 bases from J, with 9 bases between. Germline V CDR1 and CDR2: SGHTA, FQGNSA. CDR3 sequence reads: CASSLIPGDTQYF. CDR3 DNA: TGTGCCAGCAGCTTGATTCCGGGAGATACGCAGTATTTT. Using reference TRBV7-2 and TRBJ2-3 for the parts outside the CDR3, the full variable domain is GAGVSQSPSNKVTEKGKDVELRCDPISGHTALYWYRQSLGQGLEFLIYFQGNSAPDKSGLPSDRFSAERTGGSVSTLTIQRTQQEDSAVYLCASSLIPGDTQYFGPGTRLTVL.